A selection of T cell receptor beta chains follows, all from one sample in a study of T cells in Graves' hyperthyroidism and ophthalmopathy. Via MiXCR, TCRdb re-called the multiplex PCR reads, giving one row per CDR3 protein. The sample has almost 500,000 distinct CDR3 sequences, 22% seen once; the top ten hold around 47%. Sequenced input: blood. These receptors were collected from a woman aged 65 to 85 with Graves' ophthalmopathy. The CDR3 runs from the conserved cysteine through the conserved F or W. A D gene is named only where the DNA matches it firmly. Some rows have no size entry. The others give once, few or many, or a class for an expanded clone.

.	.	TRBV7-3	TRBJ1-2	CASSLNPGMDGYTF	TGTGCCAGCAGCTTAAATCCGGGAATGGATGGCTACACCTTC
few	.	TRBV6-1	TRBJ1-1	CASMSGRWLPEAFF	TGTGCCAGCATGTCGGGCCGGTGGCTGCCTGAAGCTTTCTTT
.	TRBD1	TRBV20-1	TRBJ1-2	CSARDPRQGHYGYTF	TGCAGTGCTAGAGACCCACGACAGGGTCACTATGGCTACACCTTC
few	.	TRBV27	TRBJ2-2	CASSFSRGSNTGELFF	TGTGCCAGCAGTTTCTCCAGGGGTTCGAACACCGGGGAGCTGTTTTTT
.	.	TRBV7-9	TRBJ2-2	CASSFSGANTGELFF	TGTGCCAGCAGCTTCTCAGGGGCAAACACCGGGGAGCTGTTTTTT
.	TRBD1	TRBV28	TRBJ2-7	CASSTYGGQGSYEQYF	TGTGCCAGCAGTACCTACGGCGGACAGGGGTCTTACGAGCAGTACTTC
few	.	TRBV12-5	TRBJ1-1	CASGLRIRGDPRTEAFF	TGTGCTAGTGGTTTACGAATCAGGGGAGACCCCAGGACTGAAGCTTTCTTT
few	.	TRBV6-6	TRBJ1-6	CASSYSGGPGYNSPLHF	TGTGCCAGCAGTTACTCGGGGGGACCCGGGTATAATTCACCCCTCCACTTT
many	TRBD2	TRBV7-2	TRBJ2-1	CASSLWGTNSRKQFF	TGTGCCAGCAGCTTATGGGGGACTAACAGTCGGAAGCAGTTCTTC
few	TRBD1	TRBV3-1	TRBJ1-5	CASSLNGMADRDSNQPQHF	TGTGCCAGCAGCCTAAATGGAATGGCGGACAGGGATAGCAATCAGCCCCAGCATTTT
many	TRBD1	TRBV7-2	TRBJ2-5	CASSFTTGGETQYF	TGTGCCAGCAGCTTTACAACAGGGGGAGAGACCCAGTACTTC
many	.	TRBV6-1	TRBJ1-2	CASSEIGQQVGYTF	TGTGCCAGCAGTGAGATAGGACAGCAAGTGGGCTACACCTTC
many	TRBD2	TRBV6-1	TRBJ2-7	CASLRGAGSEQYF	TGTGCCAGTCTAAGGGGAGCGGGAAGCGAGCAGTACTTC
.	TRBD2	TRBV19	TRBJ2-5	CASSMGPRLAGEQETQYF	TGTGCCAGTAGTATGGGCCCGCGACTAGCGGGAGAGCAAGAGACCCAGTACTTC
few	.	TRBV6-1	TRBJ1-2	CASALERPGYGYTF	TGTGCCAGCGCCCTGGAGAGACCCGGCTATGGCTACACCTTC
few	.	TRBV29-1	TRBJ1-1	CSGNRVAPEAFF	TGCAGCGGTAACAGGGTGGCGCCCGAAGCTTTCTTT
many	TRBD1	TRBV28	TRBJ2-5	CASTKQGWETQYF	TGTGCCAGCACCAAACAGGGGTGGGAGACCCAGTACTTC
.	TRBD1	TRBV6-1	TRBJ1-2	CASRQGVPNYGYTF	TGTGCCAGCAGACAGGGGGTTCCTAACTATGGCTACACCTTC
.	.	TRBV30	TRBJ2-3	CAWRVGGTDTQYF	TGTGCCTGGAGGGTGGGGGGCACAGATACGCAGTATTTT
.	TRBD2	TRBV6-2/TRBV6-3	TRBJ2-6	CASTPDWGGVANVLTF	TGTGCCAGCACCCCGGACTGGGGGGGGGTGGCCAACGTCCTGACTTTC
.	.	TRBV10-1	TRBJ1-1	CARDRGGNTEAFF	TGCGCCAGAGATAGGGGGGGGAACACTGAAGCTTTCTTT
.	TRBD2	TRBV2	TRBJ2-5	CASSPRAGDIETQYF	TGTGCCAGCAGTCCCCGAGCGGGAGATATAGAGACCCAGTACTTC
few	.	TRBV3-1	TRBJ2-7	CASSTVSDYEQYF	TGTGCCAGCAGCACGGTTTCGGACTACGAGCAGTACTTC
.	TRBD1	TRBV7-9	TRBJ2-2	CASSRTHRGGELFF	TGTGCCAGCAGCCGCACTCACAGGGGCGGGGAGCTGTTTTTT
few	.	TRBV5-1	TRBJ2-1	CASGHAGLGDEQFF	TGCGCCTCCGGTCACGCGGGGCTCGGGGATGAGCAGTTCTTC
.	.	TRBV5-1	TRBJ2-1	CASSLEETQFF	TGCGCCAGCAGCTTGGAGGAGACCCAGTTCTTC
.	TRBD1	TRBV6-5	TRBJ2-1	CASSSKGTVGYNEQFF	TGTGCCAGCAGTTCCAAAGGGACAGTGGGATACAATGAGCAGTTCTTC
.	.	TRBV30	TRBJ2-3	CAWSVHRRGADTQYF	TGTGCCTGGAGTGTACATAGGAGAGGGGCAGATACGCAGTATTTT
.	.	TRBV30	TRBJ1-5	CAWSVRRHQPQHF	TGTGCCTGGAGTGTACGAAGACATCAGCCCCAGCATTTT
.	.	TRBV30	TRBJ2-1	CAWRSRSYNEQFF	TGTGCCTGGAGGTCCCGGTCCTACAATGAGCAGTTCTTC
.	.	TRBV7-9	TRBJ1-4	CASSLDVAGQLFF	TGTGCCAGCAGCTTAGATGTAGCAGGGCAACTGTTTTTT
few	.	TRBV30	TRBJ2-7	CAWSVGRVAYEQYF	TGTGCCTGGAGTGTAGGGCGGGTAGCCTACGAGCAGTACTTC
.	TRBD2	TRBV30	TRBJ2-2	CAWSTGLAGAGELFF	TGTGCCTGGAGCACGGGACTAGCGGGAGCCGGGGAGCTGTTTTTT
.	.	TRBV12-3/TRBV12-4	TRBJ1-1	CASSPEEWAEAFF	TGTGCCAGCAGTCCAGAAGAATGGGCTGAAGCTTTCTTT
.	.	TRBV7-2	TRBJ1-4	CASSLAGNELFF	TGTGCCAGCAGCTTAGCAGGCAACGAACTGTTTTTT
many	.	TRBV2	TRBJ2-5	CASSDHAETQYF	TGTGCCAGCAGTGATCATGCGGAGACCCAGTACTTC